This paragraph covers one T cell receptor beta chain sequence. Generated by immunoSEQ multiplex PCR, the TCRdb table keeps only in-frame clones and is missing some. The repertoire has about 140,000 clones, about 92% of them found once; the top ten carry roughly 2.2%. The sample is drawn from a study of T cell responses to AZD1222 COVID-19 vaccine. V lost 6 bases to trimming and J lost 6 bases; unmatched junction nucleotides: 5. This CDR3 comprises 13 residues. The specimen was peripheral blood, collected on day 0 of AZD1222 vaccination. This chain uses TRBV12-3 or TRBV12-4 with TRBJ2-1, with 7 bases fitting TRBD2. The clonotype originates from an adult in good health. CDR3 DNA sequence: TGTGCCAGCAGCGCGGGGGTGGGCAATGAGCAGTTCTTC. Translation gives CASSAGVGNEQFF.